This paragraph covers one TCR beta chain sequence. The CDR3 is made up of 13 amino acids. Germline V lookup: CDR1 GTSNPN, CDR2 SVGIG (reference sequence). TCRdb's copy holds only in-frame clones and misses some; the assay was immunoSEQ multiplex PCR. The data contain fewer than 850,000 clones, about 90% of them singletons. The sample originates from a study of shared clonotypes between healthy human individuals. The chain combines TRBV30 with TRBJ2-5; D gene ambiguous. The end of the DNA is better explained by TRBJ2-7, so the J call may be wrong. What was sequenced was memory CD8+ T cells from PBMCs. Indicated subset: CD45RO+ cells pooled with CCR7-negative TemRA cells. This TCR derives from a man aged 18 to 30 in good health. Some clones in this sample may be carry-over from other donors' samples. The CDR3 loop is CAWSVGSLYEQYF. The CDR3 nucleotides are TGTGCCTGGAGTGTAGGCTCCCTATACGAGCAGTACTTC.